These 5 T cell receptor beta chains came from one sample sequenced in a study of CD8+ T cells in alopecia areata. The treatment denotes: oral pan-JAK inhibitor, 5-10 mg twice daily. TCR sequencing used cDNA made by reverse transcription of extracted RNA. Using immunoSEQ multiplex PCR, the repertoire was profiled, and TCRdb retains in-frame clones only, with some absent. This table holds 150,000 to 200,000 clones, around 59% found once. The sample in question was CD4+ T cells sorted from blood, obtained at week 24, from a patient treated with tofacitinib. The receptors here all came from a human donor with alopecia areata.

This clone turned up a few times. This rearrangement joins TRBV29-1 to TRBJ2-4; tentatively, D is TRBD1 (6 bases). The V gene's germline CDR1 is SQVTM and CDR2 ANQGSEA. This CDR3 comprises 13 residues. Trimming stripped 7 bases from V and 0 bases from J, with 10 bases between. The CDR3 nucleotides are TGCAGCGCTATCAGGGGAGCCAAAAACATTCAGTACTTC. This codes for CSAIRGAKNIQYF.

The genes are TRBV7-2 and TRBJ2-1, with a weak D call TRBD2 (6 bases). Trimming took 5 bases from V and 4 from J, leaving 12 bases between them. This CDR3 contains 14 residues. Germline CDR1 and CDR2: SGHTA and FQGNSA. CDR3 amino acids: CASSGGTGYNEQFF. In nucleotides, the CDR3 is TGTGCCAGCAGCGGAGGGACTGGATACAATGAGCAGTTCTTC.

J is TRBJ1-2 and V is TRBV7-3; D is possibly TRBD1 (5 bases). Per germline, CDR1 SGHTA and CDR2 FQGTGA. This CDR3 is built from 14 residues. Trimming pared 0 bases from V and 8 bases from J, leaving 13 bases between. The chain's CDR3 is CASSLTETGEGYTF. In DNA form, the CDR3 reads TGTGCCAGCAGCTTAACAGAAACGGGGGAAGGCTACACCTTC.

This clone was detected once. The chain links TRBV5-1 to TRBJ1-1; TRBD1 might be the D (6 bases). The CDR3 is made up of 11 amino acids. Trimming took 2 bases from V and 7 from J, leaving 6 bases between them. The germline CDR1 and CDR2 sequences are SGHRS and YFSETQ. Here the CDR3 reads CASSLGGEAFF. CDR3 DNA sequence: TGCGCCAGCAGCTTAGGGGGTGAAGCTTTCTTT.

The chain is built from TRBV11-2 and TRBJ2-7; D is unclear. This CDR3 contains 13 residues. From germline, CDR1 is SGHAT and CDR2 FQNNGV. Trimming stripped 5 bases from V and 4 bases from J, with 12 bases between. The CDR3 bases are TGTGCCAGCAGCCCTAACCCGGAGTACGAGCAGTACTTC. Translated, it gives CASSPNPEYEQYF.